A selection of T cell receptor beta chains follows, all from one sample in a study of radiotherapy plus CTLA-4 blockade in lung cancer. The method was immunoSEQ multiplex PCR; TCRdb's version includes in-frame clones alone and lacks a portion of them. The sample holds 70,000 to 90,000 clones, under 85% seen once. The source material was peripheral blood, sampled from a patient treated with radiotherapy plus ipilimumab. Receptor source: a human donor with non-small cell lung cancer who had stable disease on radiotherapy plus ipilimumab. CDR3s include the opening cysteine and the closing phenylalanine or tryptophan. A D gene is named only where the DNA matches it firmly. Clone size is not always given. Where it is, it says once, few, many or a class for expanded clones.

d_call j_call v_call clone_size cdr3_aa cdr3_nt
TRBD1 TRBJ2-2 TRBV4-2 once CASSQVGQGDTGELFF TGTGCCAGCAGCCAAGTGGGACAGGGGGACACCGGGGAGCTGTTTTTT
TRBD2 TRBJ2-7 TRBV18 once CASSSEAGGWREQYF TGTGCCAGCTCCTCAGAGGCGGGAGGGTGGCGAGAGCAGTACTTC
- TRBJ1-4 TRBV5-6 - CASTSSSDTAGNGKLFF TGTGCCAGCACCTCCTCTTCCGACACGGCTGGGAATGGGAAACTGTTTTTT
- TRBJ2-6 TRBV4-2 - CASSPTGKSSSGANVLTF TGTGCCAGCAGCCCAACCGGGAAATCCAGCTCTGGGGCCAACGTCCTGACTTTC
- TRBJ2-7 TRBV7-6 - CASSLAVGPYEQYF TGTGCCAGCAGCTTAGCGGTCGGGCCCTACGAGCAGTACTTC
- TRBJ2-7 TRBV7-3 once CASSSGQADEQYF TGTGCCAGCAGTAGCGGACAGGCGGACGAGCAGTACTTC
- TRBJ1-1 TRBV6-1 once CASSDGVGDTEAFF TGTGCCAGCAGTGACGGTGTTGGTGACACTGAAGCTTTCTTT
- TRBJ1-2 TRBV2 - CASTSTGDNYGYTF TGTGCCAGCACCTCGACAGGAGATAACTATGGCTACACCTTC
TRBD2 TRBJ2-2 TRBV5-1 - CASSLGTSGNTGELFF TGCGCCAGCAGCCTAGGGACTAGCGGGAACACCGGGGAGCTGTTTTTT
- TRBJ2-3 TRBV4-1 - CATKPQGSPTDTQYF TGCGCCACCAAGCCCCAGGGTTCTCCGACAGATACGCAGTATTTT
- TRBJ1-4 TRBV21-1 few CASSKALGGRDEKLFF TGTGCCAGCAGCAAAGCTTTAGGGGGGAGGGATGAAAAACTGTTTTTT
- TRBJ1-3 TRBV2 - CASSLKTPSSGNTIYF TGTGCCAGCAGTTTAAAGACTCCCAGCTCTGGAAACACCATATATTTT
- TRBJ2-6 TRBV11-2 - CASSLRSGTSGANVLTF TGTGCCAGCAGCTTACGATCGGGGACATCTGGGGCCAACGTCCTGACTTTC
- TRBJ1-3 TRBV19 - CATGGALGGNTIYF TGTGCCACGGGAGGAGCTCTGGGAGGAAACACCATATATTTT
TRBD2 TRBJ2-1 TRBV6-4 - CASSALAASYNEQFF TGTGCCAGCAGCGCACTAGCGGCCTCATACAATGAGCAGTTCTTC
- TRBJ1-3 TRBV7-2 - CASSISASGNTIYF TGTGCCAGCAGCATTTCGGCCTCGGGAAACACCATATATTTT
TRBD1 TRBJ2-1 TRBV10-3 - CAISRTGDLRDEQFF TGTGCCATCAGTCGGACAGGGGACCTAAGGGATGAGCAGTTCTTC
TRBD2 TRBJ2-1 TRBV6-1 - CASSPREGRYEQFF TGTGCCAGCAGCCCGCGGGAGGGCCGGTATGAGCAGTTCTTC
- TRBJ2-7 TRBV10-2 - CASRVSYEQYF TGCGCCAGCAGGGTTTCCTACGAGCAGTACTTC
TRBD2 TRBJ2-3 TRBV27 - CASSFLAGVGITDTQYF TGTGCCAGCAGTTTCCTAGCGGGAGTTGGGATCACAGATACGCAGTATTTT
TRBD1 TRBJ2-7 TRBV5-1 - CASSRTGDAYEQYF TGCGCCAGCAGCCGGACAGGGGATGCCTACGAGCAGTACTTC
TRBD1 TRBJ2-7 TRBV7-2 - CASSIGQGPYWEQYF TGTGCCAGCAGCATTGGACAGGGGCCATATTGGGAGCAGTACTTC
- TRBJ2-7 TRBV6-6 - CASKDRSSYEQYF TGTGCCAGCAAAGATAGGAGCTCCTACGAGCAGTACTTC
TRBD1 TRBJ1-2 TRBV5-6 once CASSLDRGHGYTF TGTGCCAGCAGCTTGGATAGGGGGCACGGCTACACCTTC
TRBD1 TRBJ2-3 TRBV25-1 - CASSEEMGQGRGNTQYF TGTGCCAGCAGTGAAGAGATGGGACAGGGTAGAGGGAATACGCAGTATTTT
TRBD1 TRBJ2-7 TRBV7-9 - CASSLRGDRGYEQYF TGTGCCAGCAGCTTAAGAGGTGACAGGGGATACGAGCAGTACTTC
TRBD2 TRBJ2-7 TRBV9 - CASSVALASYEQYF TGTGCCAGCAGCGTAGCACTAGCGAGCTACGAGCAGTACTTC
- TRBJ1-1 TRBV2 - CASSKDVGRATEAFF TGTGCCAGCAGTAAAGACGTGGGGCGCGCCACTGAAGCTTTCTTT
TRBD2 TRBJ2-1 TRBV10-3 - CAISAMSGGSYNEQFF TGTGCCATCAGTGCAATGAGCGGGGGGTCCTACAATGAGCAGTTCTTC
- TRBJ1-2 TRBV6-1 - CASNEGGLNGYTF TGTGCCAGCAACGAAGGGGGGTTAAATGGCTACACCTTC
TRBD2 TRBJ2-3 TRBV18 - CASSPTVGSGTDTQYF TGTGCCAGCTCCCCGACCGTCGGGAGCGGGACGGATACGCAGTATTTT
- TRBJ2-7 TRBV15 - CATSRDLGESYEQYF TGTGCCACCAGCAGAGATCTGGGGGAATCCTACGAGCAGTACTTC
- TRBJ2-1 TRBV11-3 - CASSLAVGNEQFF TGTGCCAGCAGCTTAGCTGTGGGCAATGAGCAGTTCTTC
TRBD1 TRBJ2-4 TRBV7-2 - CASSLGRQGAAKNIQYF TGTGCCAGCAGCTTAGGCCGACAGGGGGCAGCCAAAAACATTCAGTACTTC
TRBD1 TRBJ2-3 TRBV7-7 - CASSRGTGGAGTQYF TGTGCTAGCAGCCGCGGGACAGGGGGCGCGGGTACGCAGTATTTT
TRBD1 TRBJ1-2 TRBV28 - CASSSTGVYGYTF TGTGCCAGCAGCTCGACAGGGGTCTATGGCTACACCTTC
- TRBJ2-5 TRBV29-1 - CSARGPQETQYF TGCAGCGCCAGGGGCCCTCAAGAGACCCAGTACTTC
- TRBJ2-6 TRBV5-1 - CASSLEPRLPGNGANVLTF TGCGCCAGCAGCTTGGAGCCTAGGCTCCCCGGAAATGGGGCCAACGTCCTGACTTTC
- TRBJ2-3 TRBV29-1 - CSVRGEVPDTQYF TGCAGCGTAAGGGGCGAAGTCCCAGATACGCAGTATTTT
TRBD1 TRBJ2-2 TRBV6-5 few CASSYTGGMNTGELFF TGTGCCAGCAGTTACACAGGGGGGATGAACACCGGGGAGCTGTTTTTT
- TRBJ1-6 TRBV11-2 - CASSLDRADNSPLHF TGTGCCAGCAGCTTAGATAGGGCCGATAATTCACCCCTCCACTTT
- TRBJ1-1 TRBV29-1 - CSVEGGQIGPNTEAFF TGCAGCGTTGAGGGGGGCCAGATTGGTCCGAACACTGAAGCTTTCTTT
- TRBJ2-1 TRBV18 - CASSVVRGGAGNEQFF TGTGCCAGCTCGGTCGTTCGTGGGGGCGCGGGGAATGAGCAGTTCTTC
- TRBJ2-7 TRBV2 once CASSDGTDYEQYF TGTGCCAGCAGTGATGGGACGGACTACGAGCAGTACTTC
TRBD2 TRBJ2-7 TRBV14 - CASSQAGLAGDTGEQYF TGTGCCAGCAGCCAGGCGGGACTAGCGGGAGATACGGGGGAGCAGTACTTC
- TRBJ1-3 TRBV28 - CASSLLYPGNTIYF TGTGCCAGCAGTCTCCTATACCCTGGAAACACCATATATTTT
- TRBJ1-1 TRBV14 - CASSQGNTEAFF TGTGCCAGCAGCCAAGGTAACACTGAAGCTTTCTTT
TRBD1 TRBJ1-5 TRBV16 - CASTSTGGGQPQHF TGTGCCAGCACTTCAACAGGGGGCGGGCAGCCCCAGCATTTT
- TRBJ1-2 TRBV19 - CASSIARDGGYTF TGTGCCAGTAGTATAGCAAGGGATGGAGGCTACACCTTC
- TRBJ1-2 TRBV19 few CASSNSPSNGGYTF TGTGCCAGTAGTAATTCCCCCTCGAACGGCGGCTACACCTTC
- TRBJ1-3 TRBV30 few CALPRGSENTIYF TGTGCTCTCCCCCGCGGGTCTGAAAACACCATATATTTT
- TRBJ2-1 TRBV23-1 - CASSLYHRAPYNEQFF TGCGCCAGCAGTCTATATCACAGGGCCCCCTACAATGAGCAGTTCTTC
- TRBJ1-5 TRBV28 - CASTMGAPLNQPQHF TGTGCCAGCACAATGGGTGCCCCGCTCAATCAGCCCCAGCATTTT
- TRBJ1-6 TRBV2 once CASSRTEGAGNSPLHF TGTGCCAGCAGTAGAACCGAGGGAGCCGGTAATTCACCCCTCCACTTT
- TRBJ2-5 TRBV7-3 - CASSWGVQETQYF TGTGCCAGCAGCTGGGGAGTCCAAGAGACCCAGTACTTC